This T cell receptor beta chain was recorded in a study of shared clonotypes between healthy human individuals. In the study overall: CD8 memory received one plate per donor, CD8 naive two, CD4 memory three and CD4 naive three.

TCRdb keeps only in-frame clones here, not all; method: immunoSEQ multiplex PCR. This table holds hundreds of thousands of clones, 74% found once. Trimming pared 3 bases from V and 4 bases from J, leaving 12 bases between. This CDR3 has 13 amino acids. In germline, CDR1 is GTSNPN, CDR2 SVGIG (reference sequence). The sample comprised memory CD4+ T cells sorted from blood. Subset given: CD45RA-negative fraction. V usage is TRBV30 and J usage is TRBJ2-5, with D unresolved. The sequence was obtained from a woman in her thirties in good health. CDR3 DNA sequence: TGTGCCTGGAGAAGGGAAGGAAGAGAGACCCAGTACTTC. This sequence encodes CAWRREGRETQYF.